This TCR beta chain stems from a study of T cell responses to AZD1222 COVID-19 vaccine. Points from the study as a whole: The sample set comprised mostly white British donors with more females, and clonal diversity was possibly underestimated. Spike-wide vaccine-associated CD4 TCRs dominated at 160-218 and 743-854.

Only in-frame clones appear in the TCRdb table, and some are missing; sequencing was by immunoSEQ multiplex PCR. The data contain over 45,000 clones, roughly 86% of them singletons. A note on this clone: What it binds is unknown. Germline is not matched at one junction end, which may reflect a read error.

The CDR3 totals 14 residues. CDR1 and CDR2 from the germline V gene are KGHSH and LQKENI. The source of this sequence is an adult in good health. Sequenced material: peripheral blood, taken on day 0 of AZD1222 vaccination. The chain uses TRBV18 and TRBJ1-1; 7 bases are shared with TRBD1. CDR3 in DNA: TGTGCCAGCTCACCTATGACAGGGAACTCTGAAGCTTTCTTT. It encodes CASSPMTGNSEAFF.